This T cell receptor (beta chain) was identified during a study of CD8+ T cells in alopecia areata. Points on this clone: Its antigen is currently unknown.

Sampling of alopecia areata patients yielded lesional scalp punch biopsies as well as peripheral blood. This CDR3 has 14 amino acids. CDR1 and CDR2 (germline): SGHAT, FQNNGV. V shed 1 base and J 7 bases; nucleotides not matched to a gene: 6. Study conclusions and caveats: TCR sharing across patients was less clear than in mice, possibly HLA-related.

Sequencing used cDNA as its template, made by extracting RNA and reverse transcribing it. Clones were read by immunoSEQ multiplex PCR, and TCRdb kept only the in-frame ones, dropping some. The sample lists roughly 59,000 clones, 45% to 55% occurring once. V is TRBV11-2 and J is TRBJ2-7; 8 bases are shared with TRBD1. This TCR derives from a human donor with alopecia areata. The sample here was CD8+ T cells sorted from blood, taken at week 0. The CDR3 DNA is TGTGCCAGCAGCTTAGGCAGGGGGCTGTGGGAGCAGTACTTC. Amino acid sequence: CASSLGRGLWEQYF. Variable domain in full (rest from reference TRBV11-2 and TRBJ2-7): EAGVAQSPRYKIIEKRQSVAFWCNPISGHATLYWYQQILGQGPKLLIQFQNNGVVDDSQLPKDRFSAERLKGVDSTLKIQPAKLEDSAVYLCASSLGRGLWEQYFGPGTRLTVT.